Included here is one TCR beta chain sequence, with context. Antigen unknown. The CDR3 is made up of 17 amino acids. Germline loops: CDR1 PRHDT, CDR2 FYEKMQ (reference sequence). Trimming took 4 bases from V and 3 from J; bases not matched to a gene: 5. This sample was included in a study of T cells after posttransplantation cyclophosphamide. Study results and caveats: Blood and skin or GI T cell repertoires showed limited TRB overlap. Later post-transplant blood repertoires were often dominated by donor CD8+ memory clones.

The repertoire was sequenced with immunoSEQ multiplex PCR; TCRdb's copy has only in-frame clones and lacks some. The sample lists around 2,600 clones, roughly two thirds occurring once. Busulfan-fludarabine conditioning, marrow transplant, and cyclophosphamide on days +3 and +4 were administered. The sequence was collected from a female patient aged 50 to 60 who received an allogeneic stem cell transplant from a related donor, was CMV-positive, and had no GVHD. Certain T cells may be donor cells from the graft. The V call is TRBV13, the J call TRBJ2-3, with 15 bases that match TRBD2. Specimen: PBMCs, collected 30 days after allogeneic stem cell transplant with posttransplant cyclophosphamide. The CDR3 DNA is TGTGCCAGCAGCTCGGGACTAGCGGGAGGTGGGACAGATACGCAGTATTTT. It translates to CASSSGLAGGGTDTQYF.